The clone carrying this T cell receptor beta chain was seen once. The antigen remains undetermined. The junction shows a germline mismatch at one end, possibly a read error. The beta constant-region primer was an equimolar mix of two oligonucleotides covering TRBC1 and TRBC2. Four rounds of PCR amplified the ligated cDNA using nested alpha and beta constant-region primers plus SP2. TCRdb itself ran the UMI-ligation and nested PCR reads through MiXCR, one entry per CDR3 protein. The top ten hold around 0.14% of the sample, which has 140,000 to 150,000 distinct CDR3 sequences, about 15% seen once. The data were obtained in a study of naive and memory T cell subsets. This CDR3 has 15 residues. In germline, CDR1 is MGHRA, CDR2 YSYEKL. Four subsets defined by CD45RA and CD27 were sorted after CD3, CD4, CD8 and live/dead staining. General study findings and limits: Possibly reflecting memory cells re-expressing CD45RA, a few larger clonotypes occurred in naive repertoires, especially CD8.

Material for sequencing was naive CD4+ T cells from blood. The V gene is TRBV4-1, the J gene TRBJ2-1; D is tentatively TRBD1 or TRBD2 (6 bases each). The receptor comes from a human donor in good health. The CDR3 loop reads CASSQRGLGYNEQLF. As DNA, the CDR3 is TGCGCCAGCAGCCAACGGGGGCTGGGTTACAATGAGCAGCTCTTC.